The 24 T cell receptor beta chains below were found in one sample sequenced in a study of blood T cell repertoires in COVID-19 (dated by TCRdb to 2018 to 2020). The method was the immunoSEQ multiplex PCR assay. This immuneACCESS table, as held by TCRdb, lists in-frame sequences with V and J called but not all clones. Of the missing ones, under half trace to an unresolved V gene in checked studies; the others have no known cause. The sample records about 210,000 clones, around four fifths of which are singletons. Roughly 10% of the sample lies in the top ten. The sequencing input was peripheral blood. Every receptor here comes from a woman of 80 years or more with COVID-19, enrolled during active disease.

The chain recombines TRBV19 with TRBJ2-2; 7 bases are a match to TRBD1. Germline CDR1 and CDR2: LNHDA and SQIVND (reference sequence). CDR3 length: 15 residues. V dropped 3 bases and J dropped 4; count of bases not matched to a gene: 5. The CDR3 DNA is TGTGCCAGTAGTATGATAGGGGGCGGCACCGGGGAGCTGTTTTTT. Translated, it gives CASSMIGGGTGELFF.

A few counts support this clone. The chain links TRBV6-5 to TRBJ2-2, with D hard to call. Trimming shortened V by 2 bases and J by 1 base, and 8 bases separated the two germline ends. This CDR3 is built from 15 residues. Germline V lookup: CDR1 MNHEY, CDR2 SVGAGI. The CDR3 DNA follows: TGTGCCAGCAGTTACAACGAGGAGAACACCGGGGAGCTGTTTTTT. Amino acid sequence: CASSYNEENTGELFF.

The chain couples TRBV6-5 to TRBJ2-4, with TRBD2 matching over 7 bases. The trim removed 5 bases at V and 10 bases at J, leaving 5 bases unmatched. The CDR3 loop spans 12 amino acids. From germline, CDR1 is MNHEY and CDR2 SVGAGI. CDR3 in DNA: TGTGCCAGCAGTCCGAACGGGAGGATTCAGTACTTC. Its protein product is CASSPNGRIQYF.

The chain recombines TRBV2 with TRBJ2-2, with 11 bases matching TRBD2. Germline loops: CDR1 SNHLY, CDR2 FYNNEI. J lost 5 bases, V lost 3 bases, and 5 bases had no gene match. The CDR3 runs to 16 residues. The CDR3 loop reads CASSDQTSGATGELFF. For the CDR3, the DNA is TGTGCCAGCAGTGACCAGACTAGCGGGGCGACCGGGGAGCTGTTTTTT.

The genes are TRBV6-5 and TRBJ2-7, with 8 bases identical to TRBD1. Trimming at V came to 4 bases and at J to 2 bases, leaving 4 bases not matched to a gene. The CDR3 spans 14 residues. The germline CDR1 and CDR2 sequences are MNHEY and SVGAGI. The CDR3 reads CASSSWDRTYEQYF. The DNA of the CDR3 is TGTGCCAGCAGTTCCTGGGACAGGACCTACGAGCAGTACTTC.

This chain uses TRBV27 with TRBJ2-7; D unclear. The CDR3 extends over 10 amino acids. V lost 6 bases to trimming and J lost 7 bases, with 7 bases between them. CDR1 is MNHEY and CDR2 is SMNVEV in the germline V gene (reference sequence). The DNA of the CDR3 is TGTGCCAGCAGCCGCGTGGAGCAGTACTTC. It specifies CASSRVEQYF.

The genes are TRBV5-1 and TRBJ2-5, with D possibly TRBD1 on 5 matching bases. Germline V gene sequence: CDR1 SGHRS, CDR2 YFSETQ. The V and J ends lost 0 bases and 2 bases respectively, with 8 bases between them. CDR3 length: 14 residues. As DNA, the CDR3 is TGCGCCAGCAGCTTGGGACAGTTTCAAGAGACCCAGTACTTC. This translates into CASSLGQFQETQYF.

The DNA of the CDR3 is TGTGCCAGCAGTTTGAGGGGGACTACAACCACCGGGGAGCTGTTTTTT. Its translation: CASSLRGTTTTGELFF. V gene TRBV28 combines with J gene TRBJ2-2; TRBD2 might be the D (7 bases). The germline V gene encodes CDR1 MDHEN and CDR2 SYDVKM. Trimming removed 3 bases from V and 4 bases from J, with 15 bases in between. The CDR3 is made up of 16 amino acids.

This clone was seen only a few times. CDR3 region: CASTPGEGSNQPQHF. CDR3 bases: TGTGCCAGCACCCCGGGAGAGGGAAGCAATCAGCCCCAGCATTTT. The chain is built from TRBV7-8 and TRBJ1-5; D ambiguous. The germline gives CDR1 SGHVS, CDR2 FQNEAQ. V was trimmed by 7 bases and J by 1 base, leaving 14 bases between them. CDR3 size: 15 residues.

This clone appeared a few times. The chain carries TRBV6-6 and TRBJ1-3; 7 positions agree with TRBD1. From germline, CDR1 is MNHNY and CDR2 SVGAGI (reference sequence). There are 14 residues in the CDR3. J lost 2 bases, V lost 7 bases, and 5 bases had no gene match. As DNA, the CDR3 is TGTGCCAGCACCAAACAGGGGACTGGAAACACCATATATTTT. Its translation: CASTKQGTGNTIYF.

This sequence joins TRBV7-8 and TRBJ2-7; 10 bases align to TRBD1. V was pared by 2 bases and J by 7 bases, with 5 bases of the junction left unmatched. CDR3 length: 14 residues. Per the germline V gene, CDR1 is SGHVS and CDR2 is FQNEAQ. The CDR3 bases are TGTGCCAGCAGCTTACGACAGGGGGCGCAGGAGCAGTACGTC. Translating gives CASSLRQGAQEQYV.

The rearrangement uses TRBV7-6 and TRBJ1-6; 10 bases agree with TRBD1. CDR1 is SGHVS, CDR2 FNYEAQ, per germline. The CDR3 runs to 15 residues. The trim removed 5 bases at V and 8 bases at J, leaving 6 bases unmatched. CDR3 sequence reads: CASSPGTGVDSPLHF. The DNA for the CDR3 is TGTGCCAGCAGCCCTGGGACAGGGGTGGATTCACCCCTCCACTTT.

CDR3 sequence: CAIRSLAGTTSTDTQYF. The CDR3 DNA follows: TGTGCCATCAGGTCACTAGCGGGGACGACTAGCACAGATACGCAGTATTTT. The V call is TRBV10-3, the J call TRBJ2-3, with TRBD2 matching 10 bases. Germline CDR1 and CDR2: ENHRY and SYGVKD. The J segment lost 0 bases and the V segment lost 6 bases, leaving 9 bases of the junction unmatched. The CDR3 has 17 residues.

The CDR3 sequence: CASTNRVTTGELFF. The CDR3 nucleotides are TGTGCCAGCACCAACAGGGTTACCACCGGGGAGCTGTTTTTT. The chain links TRBV28 to TRBJ2-2, with D possibly being TRBD1 (6 bases). Germline values: CDR1 MDHEN, CDR2 SYDVKM. The CDR3 totals 14 residues. Trimming pared 7 bases from V and 4 bases from J, leaving 13 bases between.

The chain recombines TRBV7-9 with TRBJ1-4; tentatively, D is TRBD1 (6 bases). Germline CDR1 and CDR2: SEHNR and FQNEAQ (reference sequence). This CDR3 region has 14 residues. Trimming took 5 bases from V and 7 from J, leaving 14 bases between them. The CDR3 DNA reads as TGTGCCAGCAGCCCGCAGGGGAGTGGTGAAAAACTGTTTTTT. It specifies CASSPQGSGEKLFF.

This chain connects TRBV18 to TRBJ2-5; 9 bases fit TRBD1. V was clipped by 0 bases and J by 6 bases; unmatched bases: 8. The CDR3 has 16 residues. Germline CDR1 KGHSH, CDR2 LQKENI. CDR3 loop: CASSPPEGTGSKTQYF. CDR3 in DNA: TGTGCCAGCTCACCACCTGAGGGGACAGGGTCGAAGACCCAGTACTTC.

The V gene is TRBV10-3, the J gene TRBJ2-3; D may be TRBD2 (7 bases). CDR1 and CDR2 (germline): ENHRY, SYGVKD. Trimming cost V 6 bases and J 3 bases, with 19 bases left between them. This CDR3 comprises 16 residues. In DNA, the CDR3 is TGTGCCATCAGACCCCAAGGGGGGGGAAGGACAGATACGCAGTATTTT. Protein: CAIRPQGGGRTDTQYF.

In this sample, this clone turned up once. DNA for the CDR3: TGTGCCAGCAGCGTAGGTACAGGGGGCGCAATCAATGAGCAGTTCTTC. Protein product: CASSVGTGGAINEQFF. The rearrangement links TRBV9 to TRBJ2-1; TRBD1 matches at 9 bases. Trimming at V came to 0 bases and at J to 6 bases, leaving 7 bases not matched to a gene. The V gene's germline CDR1 is SGDLS and CDR2 YYNGEE. The CDR3 sequence is 16 residues long.

The V call is TRBV5-4, the J call TRBJ2-1, with D perhaps matching TRBD2 (6 bases). Trimming removed 2 bases from V and 5 bases from J, with 14 bases in between. Per germline, CDR1 SGHNT and CDR2 YYREEE (reference sequence). The CDR3 covers 15 residues. Here the CDR3 DNA reads TGTGCCAGCAGCTTCCCCCAGGGAGGAAACAATGAGCAGTTCTTC. Translation gives CASSFPQGGNNEQFF.

The chain is built from TRBV7-6 and TRBJ2-1; 8 bases are a match to TRBD2. This CDR3 contains 17 residues. V gave up 1 base and J gave up 7 bases; unmatched junction bases: 12. In germline, CDR1 is SGHVS, CDR2 FNYEAQ. The CDR3 is CASSLVLAGPKGNEQFF. CDR3 nucleotides: TGTGCCAGCAGCTTAGTGCTAGCGGGCCCTAAAGGGAATGAGCAGTTCTTC.

The table lists this clone with a count of one. This sequence joins TRBV28 and TRBJ2-7, with D tentatively TRBD2 (5 bases). V was trimmed by 3 bases and J by 0 bases, leaving 9 bases between them. The CDR3 length is 14 residues. Germline assignment: CDR1 MDHEN and CDR2 SYDVKM. CDR3 nucleotide sequence: TGTGCCAGCAGTTTTAGCCGGGGCTCCTACGAGCAGTACGTC. The encoded protein is CASSFSRGSYEQYV.

V and J are TRBV27 and TRBJ1-2, with TRBD1 matching over 12 bases. J gave up 3 bases and V 6 bases, and 11 bases lay outside the gene matches. Germline V gene data show CDR1 as MNHEY and CDR2 as SMNVEV (reference sequence). The CDR3 has 17 residues. The CDR3 coding sequence is TGTGCCAGCAGAACCACCTGGGGGACAGGGGGCGACTATGGCTACACCTTC. Translated: CASRTTWGTGGDYGYTF.

The gene calls are TRBV30 and TRBJ2-5; D unclear. V gave up 0 bases and J gave up 5 bases, with 16 bases separating them. The CDR3 covers 15 residues. CDR1 GTSNPN and CDR2 SVGIG come from the germline V gene (reference sequence). The CDR3 protein is CAWSVPLDSRETQYF. In DNA, the CDR3 is TGTGCCTGGAGTGTGCCTCTAGATTCTCGGGAGACCCAGTACTTC.

This chain connects TRBV28 to TRBJ1-5; D is ambiguous. The CDR3 extends over 14 amino acids. Germline V gives CDR1 MDHEN, CDR2 SYDVKM. V lost 7 bases, J lost 9 bases, and 19 bases lay in between. CDR3 in DNA: TGTGCCAGCACCCTCCAGGCGGGGAGAAGGCCCCAGCATTTT. Amino acid sequence: CASTLQAGRRPQHF.